The rows below give T cell receptor beta chains drawn from one sample of a study of blood T cell repertoires in COVID-19. Sequencing used immunoSEQ multiplex PCR; TCRdb keeps in-frame clones, though not all of them. The sample consists of some 300,000 clones, 75% to 90% of them appearing once. The specimen sequenced was peripheral blood. These receptor sequences come from a man in his late teens or twenties with active or convalescent COVID-19. CDR3s include the opening cysteine and the closing phenylalanine or tryptophan.

V gene | CDR3 protein
TRBV7-8 | CASSLVELRSETQYF
TRBV28 | CASSFRSGGNTIYF
TRBV19 | CASRIGGSSTDTQYF
TRBV27 | CASSLTGAAYGYTF
TRBV7-2 | CATRPGSPPGELFF
TRBV7-2 | CASSNRGLYEQYF
TRBV7-2 | CASSYRTGSNQPQHF
TRBV5-1 | CASSVRANEQYF
TRBV3-1/TRBV3-2 | CASSQGRSGQYF
TRBV6-2/TRBV6-3 | CASSYFEPGSYGYTF